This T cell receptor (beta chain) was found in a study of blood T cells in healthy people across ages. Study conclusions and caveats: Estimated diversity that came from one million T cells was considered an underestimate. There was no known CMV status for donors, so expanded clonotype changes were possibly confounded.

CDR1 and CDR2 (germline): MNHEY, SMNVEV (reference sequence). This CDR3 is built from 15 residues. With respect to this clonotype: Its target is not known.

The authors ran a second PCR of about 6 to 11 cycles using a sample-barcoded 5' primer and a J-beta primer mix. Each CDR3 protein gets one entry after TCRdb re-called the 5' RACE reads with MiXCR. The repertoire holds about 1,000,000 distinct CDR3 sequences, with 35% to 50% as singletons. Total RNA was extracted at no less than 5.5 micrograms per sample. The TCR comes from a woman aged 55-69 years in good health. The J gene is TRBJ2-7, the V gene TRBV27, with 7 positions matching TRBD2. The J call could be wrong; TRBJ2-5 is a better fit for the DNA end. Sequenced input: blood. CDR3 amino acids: CASSFRRERQETQYF. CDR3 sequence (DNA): TGTGCCAGCAGTTTTAGGCGGGAGAGGCAAGAGACCCAGTACTTC.